The rows below give T cell receptor beta chains drawn from one sample of a study of Ad26.COV2.S vaccination and SARS-CoV-2 variants. TCRdb's table, derived via immunoSEQ multiplex PCR, lists solely in-frame clones and lacks some. Among 300,000 to 350,000 clones, around 83% were seen once, and the ten largest hold 1.9%. The sample here was peripheral blood, taken in a trial of Ad26.COV2.S vaccine versus placebo. Receptors originate from a person aged 18-65 years who received the Ad26.COV2.S COVID-19 vaccine or a placebo. Both conserved end residues are part of each CDR3. The order of the fields is D gene, clone size, J gene, V gene, CDR3 DNA, CDR3 protein. A D gene is named only where the DNA matches it firmly. For some rows the clone size is stated as once, few or many, or as a class when expanded; others skip it.

.	.	TRBJ2-7	TRBV30	TGTGCCTGGAGTGGAGACATGTACGAGCAGTACTTC	CAWSGDMYEQYF
.	.	TRBJ2-2	TRBV20-1	TGCAGCTCATACGGGGAGCTGTTTTTT	CSSYGELFF
.	few	TRBJ1-4	TRBV18	TGTGCCAGCTCACCTTTCGGTGAAAAACTGTTTTTT	CASSPFGEKLFF
TRBD2	once	TRBJ2-1	TRBV9	TGTGCCAGCAGCGTAGCGGTGCGGGGGGCCTACAATGAGCAGTTCTTC	CASSVAVRGAYNEQFF
.	.	TRBJ1-6	TRBV7-2	TGTGCCAGCAGCTTAGGCCCAAATGAGGGTAGGGGTTCACCCCTCCACTTT	CASSLGPNEGRGSPLHF
.	.	TRBJ1-2	TRBV4-3	TGCGCCAGCAGCCAAGATTACAACAGGGCGTATGGCTACACCTTC	CASSQDYNRAYGYTF
.	.	TRBJ2-7	TRBV19	TGTGCCAGTAGTCGGGACACGAGCTCCTACGAGCAGTACTTC	CASSRDTSSYEQYF
TRBD1	.	TRBJ1-6	TRBV5-4	TGTGCCAGCAGCTTGGACAGGGGACGGGATTCACCCCTCCACTTT	CASSLDRGRDSPLHF
TRBD1	.	TRBJ2-7	TRBV19	TGTGCCAGTAGTATTAGGGCAGCCCGGGACAGGGACGAGCAGTACTTC	CASSIRAARDRDEQYF
.	.	TRBJ1-4	TRBV19	TGTGCCAGTAGTGCCCGACAGGCCTTAATGGAAGCAACTAATGAAAAACTGTTTTTT	CASSARQALMEATNEKLFF
TRBD2	.	TRBJ2-5	TRBV7-9	TGTGCCAGCAGCTACCGGGAGGGAGGGGAGACCCAGTACTTC	CASSYREGGETQYF
TRBD1	.	TRBJ1-2	TRBV4-3	TGCGCCAGCAGCCAAGATGTAGTGCAGGGGGGATTCTATGGCTACACCTTC	CASSQDVVQGGFYGYTF
.	.	TRBJ1-5	TRBV7-9	TGTGCCAGCAGCTTAGCGGAGGGAAGCAATCAGCCCCAGCATTTT	CASSLAEGSNQPQHF
.	few	TRBJ1-5	TRBV6-5	TGTGCCAGCAGTTATGACGGGAATCAGCCCCAGCATTTT	CASSYDGNQPQHF
.	.	TRBJ2-3	TRBV30	TGTGCCTGGAGTTGGGACACGATCACAGATACGCAGTATTTT	CAWSWDTITDTQYF
.	.	TRBJ1-6	TRBV13	TGTGCCAGCAGCTTAGGAACAGGGAGGTTGGGTTCACCCCTCCACTTT	CASSLGTGRLGSPLHF
.	.	TRBJ1-2	TRBV7-9	TGTGCCAGCAGCTTAAATCCCCCAGGGCTTGTCTATGGCTACACCTTC	CASSLNPPGLVYGYTF
.	.	TRBJ2-5	TRBV5-1	TGCGCCAGCAGCTCCCTTCGACTTCTCAGGAAGACCCAGTACTTC	CASSSLRLLRKTQYF
.	.	TRBJ2-5	TRBV24-1	TGTGCCACCAGTGATCCGACGGACGGGTCTGGGGAGACCCAGTACTTC	CATSDPTDGSGETQYF
.	.	TRBJ2-1	TRBV25-1	TGTGCCAGCACCCCGCGGGGAGTATACAATGAGCAGTTCTTC	CASTPRGVYNEQFF
TRBD1	.	TRBJ2-7	TRBV5-1	TGCGCCAGCAGCCAGGGACAGGTTTACTCCTACGAGCAGTACTTC	CASSQGQVYSYEQYF
TRBD1	once	TRBJ1-2	TRBV27	TGTGCCACCTGGGACAGCGACGTGTGGGGGATCGGAGTGGGCTACACCTTC	CATWDSDVWGIGVGYTF
.	.	TRBJ1-2	TRBV7-9	TGTGCCAGCAGCTCGCCTACTGGGGCTGGGACCTTC	CASSSPTGAGTF
TRBD1	.	TRBJ1-1	TRBV5-8	TGTGCCAGCAGCACACAGGGGCGGCTGGGCACTGAAGCTTTCTTT	CASSTQGRLGTEAFF
TRBD2	.	TRBJ2-5	TRBV2	TGTGCCAGCAGTGGGCCTAGCGGGGGGGCTAAAGGAGAGACCCAGTACTTC	CASSGPSGGAKGETQYF
.	.	TRBJ1-6	TRBV7-2	TGTGCCAGCAGCCCCCATCGCGAGGTAGCCCTCCACTTT	CASSPHREVALHF
.	.	TRBJ1-1	TRBV5-1	TGCGCCAGCAGCTTGAACGTGATGAACACTGAAGCTTTCTTT	CASSLNVMNTEAFF
.	few	TRBJ1-2	TRBV6-1	TGTGCCAGCAGTGAATACTCCGTAGGTGACTATGGCTACACCTTC	CASSEYSVGDYGYTF
TRBD1	.	TRBJ1-2	TRBV6-2/TRBV6-3	TGTGCCAGCAGTGACAGGGGCGTCGAAGGCTATGGCTACACCTTC	CASSDRGVEGYGYTF
TRBD2	.	TRBJ2-1	TRBV6-2/TRBV6-3	TGTGCCAGCAGTCATAGCGGGGGGCTTAAGTATGAGCAGTTCTTC	CASSHSGGLKYEQFF
.	.	TRBJ2-1	TRBV5-1	TGCGCCAGCAGCGTCTGGACCGTAAATGTCGGAAATGAGCAGTTCTTC	CASSVWTVNVGNEQFF
.	few	TRBJ1-1	TRBV5-4	TGTGCCAGCAGCTTGGGAGCGCGGTCAACGAACACTGAAGCTTTCTTT	CASSLGARSTNTEAFF
.	few	TRBJ1-2	TRBV28	TGTGCCAGCAGTTCCCCGCCAGGGAGTCCTGGCTACACCTTC	CASSSPPGSPGYTF
.	.	TRBJ1-2	TRBV7-2	TGTGCCAGCAGCTTCCTGGGACGGCGCTATGGCTACACCTTC	CASSFLGRRYGYTF
TRBD1	.	TRBJ2-7	TRBV7-2	TGTGCCAGCAGCGCTGACAGGGGGCGGTACGAGCAGTACTTC	CASSADRGRYEQYF
TRBD1	.	TRBJ2-5	TRBV7-2	TGTGCCAGCAGCTTCCAAGGACAGGGGGCCCAGACCCAGTACTTC	CASSFQGQGAQTQYF
TRBD1	.	TRBJ2-7	TRBV6-6	TGTGCCAGCAGTTATAAGACAGGGTCGGGTCACGAGCAGTACTTC	CASSYKTGSGHEQYF
.	.	TRBJ1-6	TRBV7-9	TGTGCCAGCAGCTTAGAGGGTTCTCGTTCACCCCTCCACTTT	CASSLEGSRSPLHF
TRBD1	.	TRBJ1-2	TRBV5-6	TGTGCCAGCAGCTACCGGGACAGGGGGCCTTCTTATGGCTACACCTTC	CASSYRDRGPSYGYTF